What follows is one T cell receptor beta chain and its context. For TCR beta, libraries came from iRepertoire HTBI primers and Arm-PCR of CDR3 regions. TCRdb redid the calling of the multiplex PCR reads with MiXCR, one entry per CDR3 protein. The sample holds 550,000 to 700,000 distinct CDR3 sequences, around 15% seen once. Trimming pared 0 bases from V and 0 bases from J, leaving 11 bases between. The CDR3 totals 16 residues. Germline assignment: CDR1 MNHEY and CDR2 SMNVEV (reference sequence). This specimen belongs to a study of regulatory T cells in long-lasting Graves disease. Time point denoted: newly diagnosed GD, antithyroid drugs for less than 3 months. The TCR library was made from RNA that had been extracted from PBMCs in TRIzol. These records were also assigned to another study, of T cells in Graves' hyperthyroidism and ophthalmopathy.

The TCR sequence derives from a man in his late teens or twenties with Graves disease. The chain joins TRBV27 to TRBJ2-5, with a weak D call TRBD1 (5 bases). Sequencing was performed on peripheral blood mononuclear cells (PBMCs), taken at new diagnosis, from a patient treated with antithyroid drugs. CDR3 sequence reads: CASSLSDPGNQETQYF. The CDR3 DNA reads TGTGCCAGCAGTTTATCGGATCCAGGGAACCAAGAGACCCAGTACTTC.